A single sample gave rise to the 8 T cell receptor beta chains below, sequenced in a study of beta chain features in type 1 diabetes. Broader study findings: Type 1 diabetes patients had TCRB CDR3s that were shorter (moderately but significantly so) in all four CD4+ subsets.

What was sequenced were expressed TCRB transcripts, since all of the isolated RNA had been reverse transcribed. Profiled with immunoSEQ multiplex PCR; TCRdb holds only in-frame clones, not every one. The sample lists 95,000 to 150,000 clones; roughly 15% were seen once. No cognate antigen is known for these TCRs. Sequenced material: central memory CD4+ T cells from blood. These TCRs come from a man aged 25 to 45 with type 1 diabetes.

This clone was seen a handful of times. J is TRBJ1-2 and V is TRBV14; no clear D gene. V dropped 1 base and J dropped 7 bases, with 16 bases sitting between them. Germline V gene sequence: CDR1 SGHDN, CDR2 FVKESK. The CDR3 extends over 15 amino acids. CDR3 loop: CASSQAYRPESGYTF. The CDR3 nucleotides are TGTGCCAGCAGCCAAGCCTATCGACCAGAAAGTGGCTACACCTTC.

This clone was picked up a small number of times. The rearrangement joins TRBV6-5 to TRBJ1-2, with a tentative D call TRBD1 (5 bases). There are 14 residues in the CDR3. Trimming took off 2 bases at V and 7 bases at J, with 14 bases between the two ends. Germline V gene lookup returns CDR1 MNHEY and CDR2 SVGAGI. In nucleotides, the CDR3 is TGTGCCAGCAGTTACGGGACGGATTCTCTTGGCTACACCTTC. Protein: CASSYGTDSLGYTF.

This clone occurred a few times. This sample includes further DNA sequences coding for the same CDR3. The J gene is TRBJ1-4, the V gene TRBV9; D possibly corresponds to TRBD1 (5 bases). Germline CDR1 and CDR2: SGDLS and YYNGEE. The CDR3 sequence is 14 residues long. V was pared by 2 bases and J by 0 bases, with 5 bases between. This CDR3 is CASSVTATNEKLFF. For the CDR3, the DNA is TGTGCCAGCAGCGTGACAGCAACTAATGAAAAACTGTTTTTT.

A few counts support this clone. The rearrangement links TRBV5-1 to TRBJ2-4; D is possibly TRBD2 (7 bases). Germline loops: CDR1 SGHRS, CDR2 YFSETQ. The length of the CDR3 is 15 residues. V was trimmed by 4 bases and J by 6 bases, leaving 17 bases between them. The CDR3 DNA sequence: TGCGCCAGCAGCCAACCGGGGGGCCGGGGAAACATTCAGTACTTC. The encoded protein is CASSQPGGRGNIQYF.

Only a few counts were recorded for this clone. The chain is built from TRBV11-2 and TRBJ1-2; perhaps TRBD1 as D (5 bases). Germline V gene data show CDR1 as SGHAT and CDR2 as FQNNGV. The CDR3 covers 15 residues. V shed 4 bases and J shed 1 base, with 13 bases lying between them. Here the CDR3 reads CASSSGHRGNYGYTF. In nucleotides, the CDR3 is TGTGCCAGCAGCTCCGGACACCGGGGTAACTATGGCTACACCTTC. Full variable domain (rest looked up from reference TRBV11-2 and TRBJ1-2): EAGVAQSPRYKIIEKRQSVAFWCNPISGHATLYWYQQILGQGPKLLIQFQNNGVVDDSQLPKDRFSAERLKGVDSTLKIQPAKLEDSAVYLCASSSGHRGNYGYTFGSGTRLTVV.

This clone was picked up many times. Written as DNA, the CDR3 is TGCGCCAGCAGCCGCGCGCTAGCGGGGACCTTAACCGCGGGGACCCAGTACTTC. Encoded protein: CASSRALAGTLTAGTQYF. This chain joins TRBV4-1 and TRBJ2-5, with TRBD2 matching over 9 bases. The CDR3 loop spans 18 amino acids. Trimming took 4 bases from V and 7 from J; bases not matched to a gene: 19. Germline values: CDR1 MGHRA, CDR2 YSYEKL.

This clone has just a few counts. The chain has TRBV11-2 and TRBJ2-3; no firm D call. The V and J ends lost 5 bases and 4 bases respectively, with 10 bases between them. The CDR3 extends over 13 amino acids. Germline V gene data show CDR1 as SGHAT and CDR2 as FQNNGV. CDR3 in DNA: TGTGCCAGCAGCCCATCCGGGCCAGATACGCAGTATTTT. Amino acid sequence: CASSPSGPDTQYF.

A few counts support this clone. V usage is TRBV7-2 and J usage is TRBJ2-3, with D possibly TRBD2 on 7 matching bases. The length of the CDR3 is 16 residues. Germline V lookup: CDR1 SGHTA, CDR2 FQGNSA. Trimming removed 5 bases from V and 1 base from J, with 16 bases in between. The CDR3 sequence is CASSPWAGAGTDTQYF. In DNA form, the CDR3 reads TGTGCCAGCAGCCCCTGGGCGGGGGCGGGCACAGATACGCAGTATTTT.